This is a list of T cell receptor beta chains from one sample in a study of shared clonotypes between healthy human individuals. Sequencing used immunoSEQ multiplex PCR; TCRdb keeps in-frame clones, though not all of them. The data show 2 million to 3 million clones, with around nine tenths seen just once and around 0.14% held by the top ten. Material: naive CD4+ T cells sorted from blood. Receptor source: a man younger than 35 in good health. CDR3s include the opening cysteine and the closing phenylalanine or tryptophan.

v_call: TRBV28; cdr3_aa: CASSDRNYGYTF
v_call: TRBV2; cdr3_aa: CASSDVGSWITDTQYF
v_call: TRBV28; cdr3_aa: CASSLLKGDRDSYEQYF
v_call: TRBV7-2; cdr3_aa: CASSLAVGNHAGEQYF
v_call: TRBV2; cdr3_aa: CASRGKTTGFIPGVKNIQYF
v_call: TRBV2; cdr3_aa: CASSYRGDYEQYF
v_call: TRBV19; cdr3_aa: CASSTWRVDRDRGRRHVKETQYF
v_call: TRBV19; cdr3_aa: CASSTPGTAYGYTF
v_call: TRBV7-2; cdr3_aa: CASSLSGTNTGELFF
v_call: TRBV7-2; cdr3_aa: CASSLSSGPQETQYF
v_call: TRBV6-5; cdr3_aa: CASNIGGSNTGELFF
v_call: TRBV7-9; cdr3_aa: CASSSWTSGHTDTQYF
v_call: TRBV5-1; cdr3_aa: CASSWTSGTGGPVSSYNEQFF
v_call: TRBV18; cdr3_aa: CASSPDISKNEQFF
v_call: TRBV25-1; cdr3_aa: CASSELNSGSYNEQFF
v_call: TRBV5-4; cdr3_aa: CASSLVGDGGANVLTF
v_call: TRBV7-2; cdr3_aa: CASSPKETQYF
v_call: TRBV5-4; cdr3_aa: CASRPGVSRGNNSPLHF
v_call: TRBV29-1; cdr3_aa: CSVGGTSGTTYEQYF
v_call: TRBV18; cdr3_aa: CASSPETGPSEAFF
v_call: TRBV5-4; cdr3_aa: CASSLGQGKAYEQYF
v_call: TRBV9; cdr3_aa: CASSATSGIVQETQYF
v_call: TRBV6-4; cdr3_aa: CASRVTGGSEAFF
v_call: TRBV29-1; cdr3_aa: CSADRGRAGELFF
v_call: TRBV27; cdr3_aa: CASSPLYFGSDMGNEKLFF
v_call: TRBV29-1; cdr3_aa: CSVEVAGMNTEAFF
v_call: TRBV11-2; cdr3_aa: CASSLDRPSGSETQYF